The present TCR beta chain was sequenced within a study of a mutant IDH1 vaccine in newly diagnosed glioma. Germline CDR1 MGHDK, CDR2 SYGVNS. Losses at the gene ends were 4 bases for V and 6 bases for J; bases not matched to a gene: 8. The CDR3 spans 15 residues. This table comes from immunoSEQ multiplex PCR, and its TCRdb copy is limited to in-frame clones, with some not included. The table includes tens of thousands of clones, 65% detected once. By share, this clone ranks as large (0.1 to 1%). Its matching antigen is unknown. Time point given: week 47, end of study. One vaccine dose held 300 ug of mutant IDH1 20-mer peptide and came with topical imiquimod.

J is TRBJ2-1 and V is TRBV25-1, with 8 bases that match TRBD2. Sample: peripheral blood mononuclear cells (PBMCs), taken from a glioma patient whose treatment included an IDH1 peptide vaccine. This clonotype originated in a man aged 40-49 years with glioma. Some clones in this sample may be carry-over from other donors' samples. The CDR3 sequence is CASSVGAGDSNEQFF. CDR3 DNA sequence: TGTGCCAGCAGTGTTGGAGCGGGGGATAGCAATGAGCAGTTCTTC.